This T cell receptor (beta chain) is drawn from a study of CD8 T cells in ankylosing spondylitis. With 3 bases clipped from V and 4 bases from J, the junction kept 3 bases outside the gene matches. In germline, CDR1 is DFQATT, CDR2 SNEGSKA (reference sequence). The CDR3 extends over 13 amino acids. A quantitative 5'-RACE method, one with molecular barcodes, was used to make TCR beta libraries. MiXCR was run by TCRdb on the 5' RACE reads, yielding one entry per CDR3 protein. The sample yields approximately 260,000 distinct CDR3 sequences, approximately 20% seen once. A few counts support this clonotype.

V is TRBV20-1 and J is TRBJ2-7, with 10 bases fitting TRBD1. The receptor comes from a male donor with ankylosing spondylitis or in good health (not recorded which). The source material was blood, either unsorted or a sorted T cell fraction (not recorded which). CDR3 loop: CSARDRGIYEQYF. The CDR3 coding sequence is TGCAGTGCTAGGGACAGGGGGATTTACGAGCAGTACTTC.